This TCR beta chain emerged from a study of Ad26.COV2.S vaccination and SARS-CoV-2 variants. Treatment described: 19 received Ad26.COV2.S at low or high dose, single or two shots; about 5 received placebo; per-sample allocation not given. The samples were gathered on day 63 after the first injection of vaccine or placebo. The germline V gene encodes CDR1 SGHNT and CDR2 YENEEA. Trimming cost V 2 bases and J 6 bases, with 9 bases left between them. The CDR3 consists of 13 residues. Measured with immunoSEQ multiplex PCR; TCRdb has only the in-frame clones, and not every one. The table includes about 480,000 clones, approximately 90% detected once.

Sequencing used peripheral blood, obtained in a trial of Ad26.COV2.S vaccine versus placebo. This sequence was found in a person between 18 and 60 years old who received the Ad26.COV2.S COVID-19 vaccine or a placebo. The genes are TRBV11-3 and TRBJ2-3; D gene unclear. CDR3 nucleotides: TGTGCCAGCAGCTTAAGTTCTTCCGATACGCAGTATTTT. It yields the protein CASSLSSSDTQYF. The whole variable domain, remainder taken from reference TRBV11-3 and TRBJ2-3, is EAGVVQSPRYKIIEKKQPVAFWCNPISGHNTLYWYLQNLGQGPELLIRYENEEAVDDSQLPKDRFSAERLKGVDSTLKIQPAELGDSAVYLCASSLSSSDTQYFGPGTRLTVL.